Listed here are 12 T cell receptor beta chains from one sample, sequenced in a study of glioma-infiltrating T cells. Using RNA template, CDR3s of TCR alpha and beta were amplified with iRepertoire arm-PCR. One entry per CDR3 protein, called by TCRdb with MiXCR from the multiplex PCR reads. Here the sample spans some 16,000 distinct CDR3 sequences, 55% to 75% being singletons. The sequenced sample was glioma tissue, nonneoplastic brain tissue, or PBMCs (not recorded which). These receptors were obtained from a human donor with low-grade glioma or glioblastoma, undergoing nonglioma brain surgery, or in good health (not recorded which).

This clonotype was observed at least ten times. The rearrangement links TRBV7-9 to TRBJ1-1, with a weak D call TRBD1 (5 bases). CDR1 and CDR2 (germline): SEHNR, FQNEAQ (reference sequence). Trimming pared 5 bases from V and 1 base from J, leaving 8 bases between. CDR3 length: 13 residues. The CDR3 DNA reads as TGTGCCAGCAGCCAAGACAGGAACACTGAAGCTTTCTTT. Translation gives CASSQDRNTEAFF.

V usage is TRBV7-2 and J usage is TRBJ2-3; no clear D gene. Germline V gives CDR1 SGHTA, CDR2 FQGNSA. With 3 bases removed from V and 6 bases from J, the gap between germline ends came to 4 bases. The CDR3 runs 11 residues. Written as DNA, the CDR3 is TGTGCCAGCAGCTTCCGGGATACGCAGTATTTT. It translates to CASSFRDTQYF. The variable domain in full, completed from reference TRBV7-2 and TRBJ2-3, reads GAGVSQSPSNKVTEKGKDVELRCDPISGHTALYWYRQSLGQGLEFLIYFQGNSAPDKSGLPSDRFSAERTGGSVSTLTIQRTQQEDSAVYLCASSFRDTQYFGPGTRLTVL.

The V gene is TRBV20-1, the J gene TRBJ1-2; D call uncertain. The germline gives CDR1 DFQATT, CDR2 SNEGSKA (reference sequence). Trimming left V 3 bases short and J 6 bases short, with 17 bases between. This CDR3 is 14 amino acids long. CDR3 in amino acids: CSASTSASGDGYTF. CDR3 sequence (DNA): TGCAGTGCTAGCACGTCGGCGTCTGGGGATGGCTACACCTTC.

Worth noting for this clonotype: At one of its ends the junction is not consistent with the germline gene, which may arise from a read error. The genes are TRBV4-2 and TRBJ2-5; D is unclear. Looked up from germline, CDR1 is LGHNA and CDR2 is YNFKEQ. There are 14 residues in the CDR3. CDR3 in amino acids: CASSAAALQETQYF. For the CDR3, the DNA is TGTGCAAGCAGCGCTGCGGCGTTACAAGAGACCCAGTACTTC.

This chain links TRBV2 with TRBJ1-1, with TRBD1 identical over 8 bases. The CDR3 runs 13 residues. V lost 9 bases and J lost 4; bases outside the gene matches: 7. Germline loops: CDR1 SNHLY, CDR2 FYNNEI. CDR3 sequence reads: CASMDRDGTEAFF. CDR3 in DNA: TGTGCCAGTATGGACAGGGACGGCACTGAAGCTTTCTTT.

CDR3 sequence (DNA): TGTGCCAGCACACTGAGGGAGACCCAGTACTTC. It encodes CASTLRETQYF. V and J are TRBV12-3 or TRBV12-4 and TRBJ2-5, with no clear D. The CDR3 length is 11 residues. V gave up 7 bases and J gave up 5 bases, with 8 bases separating them.

About this clonotype itself: Likely a read error: the CDR3 ends without its conserved phenylalanine or tryptophan. The chain couples TRBV7-2 to TRBJ1-5; D perhaps matches TRBD1 (5 bases). The CDR3 is 15 amino acids. Germline CDR1 and CDR2: SGHTA and FQGNSA. V lost 5 bases to trimming and J lost 6 bases, with 17 bases between them. CDR3 bases: TGTGCCAGCAGCCTAACCGTCAGGGACGCTCAGCCCCAGCATTCT. Residues: CASSLTVRDAQPQHS.

The V gene is TRBV4-1, the J gene TRBJ2-7; D is unresolved. Germline CDR1 is MGHRA and CDR2 is YSYEKL. The CDR3 is made up of 14 amino acids. V lost 4 bases, J lost 7 bases, and 17 bases lay in between. CDR3 amino acids: CASSLSRTTGEQYF. The CDR3 bases are TGCGCCAGCAGCCTCAGCCGTACGACCGGGGAGCAGTACTTC.

This clonotype was counted only a few times. The chain is built from TRBV20-1 and TRBJ2-3; TRBD2 aligns across 11 bases. The ends lost 4 bases at V and 0 bases at J; junction bases unmatched: 3. The CDR3 is made up of 15 amino acids. Germline values: CDR1 DFQATT, CDR2 SNEGSKA (reference sequence). CDR3 loop: CSAIAGGRSTDTQYF. The CDR3 nucleotides are TGCAGTGCTATAGCGGGAGGGCGGAGCACAGATACGCAGTATTTT.

As concerns this clonotype: This clone may be a read error of a much larger clone one base away. The chain couples TRBV7-2 to TRBJ2-3; 9 bases align to TRBD2. CDR3 length: 18 amino acids. V lost 5 bases, J lost 3 bases, and 15 bases stayed unmatched. The germline V gene has CDR1 SGHTA and CDR2 FQGNSA. This CDR3 is CASSVNMGASGETDTQYF. DNA of the CDR3: TGTGCCAGCAGCGTAAACATGGGGGCTAGCGGGGAAACAGATACGCAGTATTTT. The entire variable domain, with the rest obtained from reference TRBV7-2 and TRBJ2-3, is as follows: GAGVSQSPSNKVTEKGKDVELRCDPISGHTALYWYRQSLGQGLEFLIYFQGNSAPDKSGLPSDRFSAERTGGSVSTLTIQRTQQEDSAVYLCASSVNMGASGETDTQYFGPGTRLTVL.

A note on this clonotype: It may be a read error: a sequence one base away is much more abundant. This chain links TRBV4-3 with TRBJ2-1; possible D gene TRBD2, 6 bases. This CDR3 region has 17 residues. Germline lookup yields CDR1 LGHNA and CDR2 YSLEER. This CDR3 reads CASSPTPLTGVDDEHFF. CDR3 in DNA: TGCGCCAGCAGCCCAACCCCTCTGACGGGGGTGGACGATGAGCATTTCTTC.

This clonotype was counted between two and nine times. The V call is TRBV6-6, the J call TRBJ2-7; D is perhaps TRBD2 (6 bases). Germline values: CDR1 MNHNY, CDR2 SVGAGI (reference sequence). This CDR3 has 14 residues. Trimming left V 0 bases short and J 3 bases short, with 9 bases between. CDR3 loop: CASSYSRGSYEQYF. The CDR3 DNA follows: TGTGCCAGCAGTTACTCTCGGGGGAGCTACGAGCAGTACTTC.